The rows below give T cell receptor beta chains drawn from one sample of a study of OX40 agonist ivuxolimab in advanced cancers. The assay was immunoSEQ multiplex PCR, and TCRdb's table has in-frame clones only and misses some. Of roughly 88,000 clones listed, about 87% are singletons. This sample comprised CD4+ or CD8+ T cells sorted from blood, obtained in a trial of the OX40 agonist ivuxolimab. The receptors originated from an adult with an advanced solid tumor such as melanoma, head and neck, liver or kidney cancer. CDR3s include the opening cysteine and the closing phenylalanine or tryptophan. The D gene is left open where the match is weak. Expanded clones are given a class, and other clones once, few, many or no size at all.

NA	TRBV9	TRBJ2-1	NA	13	TGTGCCAGCAGCGGGACTACATACAATGAGCAGTTCTTC	CASSGTTYNEQFF
NA	TRBV18	TRBJ1-1	NA	13	TGTGCCAGCTCACTTACAGAAAACACTGAAGCTTTCTTT	CASSLTENTEAFF
NA	TRBV6-6	TRBJ1-1	NA	13	TGTGCCAGCGTGAGGGCCATGGAGACTGAAGCTTTCTTT	CASVRAMETEAFF
TRBD1	TRBV29-1	TRBJ1-4	NA	14	TGCAGCGTTGTATCGCCTGGGACAGCTGAAAAACTGTTTTTT	CSVVSPGTAEKLFF
NA	TRBV28	TRBJ2-2	NA	16	TGTGCCAGCAGTTTACGCGGGACGGTGGGGACCGGGGAGCTGTTTTTT	CASSLRGTVGTGELFF
TRBD1	TRBV5-1	TRBJ2-3	NA	14	TGCGCCAGCAGCTTCCAGGGGGCCCCAGATACGCAGTATTTT	CASSFQGAPDTQYF
TRBD2	TRBV11-2	TRBJ2-1	NA	15	TGTGCCAGCAGCCGCGTATTAGCGGGGTACAATGAGCAGTTCTTC	CASSRVLAGYNEQFF
TRBD1	TRBV5-8	TRBJ1-2	NA	14	TGTGCCAGCAGCCTGACAGGGCCCTGGCGTGGCTACACCTTC	CASSLTGPWRGYTF
NA	TRBV5-1	TRBJ2-3	NA	14	TGCGCTAGCAGCTTGGCCGGTAGTACAGATACGCAGTATTTT	CASSLAGSTDTQYF
TRBD1	TRBV7-3	TRBJ2-2	NA	14	TGTGCCAGCAGGGGACAGACGGAAGGCGGGGAGCTGTTTTTT	CASRGQTEGGELFF
TRBD2	TRBV6-6	TRBJ2-3	NA	12	TGTGCCAGCAGTCCGATAGCGGGATCGCAGTATTTT	CASSPIAGSQYF
NA	TRBV30	TRBJ2-7	NA	13	TGTGCCTGGGCTAAGGACGGTCCCTACGAGCAGTACTTC	CAWAKDGPYEQYF
NA	TRBV28	TRBJ1-1	NA	14	TGTGCCAGCTTTCCCATCGACGGAAACACTGAAGCTTTCTTT	CASFPIDGNTEAFF
TRBD1	TRBV5-4	TRBJ2-2	NA	16	TGTGCCAGCAGCTCCTGGACAGGGGCGAACACCGGGGAGCTGTTTTTT	CASSSWTGANTGELFF
TRBD2	TRBV7-9	TRBJ2-1	NA	17	TGTGCCAGCAGCTTAGCGGCTAGCGGGAGCTCCTACAATGAGCAGTTCTTC	CASSLAASGSSYNEQFF
NA	TRBV6-1	TRBJ2-5	NA	17	TGTGCCAGCAGTGAATACCTGTACGGACAGTTGATAGAGACCCAGTACTTC	CASSEYLYGQLIETQYF
NA	TRBV6-1	TRBJ1-2	NA	13	TGTGCCAGCAGTGACCGGATTAGGTATGGCTACACCTTC	CASSDRIRYGYTF
TRBD2	TRBV7-3	TRBJ2-3	NA	17	TGTGCCAGCAGCTTAGAGGGACTAGCGGGAGCAGGAGATACGCAGTATTTT	CASSLEGLAGAGDTQYF
TRBD2	TRBV5-1	TRBJ2-1	few	14	TGCGCCAGCAGCGTAACTAGCGGGCTCAATGAGCAGTTCTTC	CASSVTSGLNEQFF
TRBD2	TRBV30	TRBJ2-1	NA	15	TGTGCCTTGACTAGCGGGAGGTCCCCCTACAATGAGCAGTTCTTC	CALTSGRSPYNEQFF
TRBD2	TRBV7-7	TRBJ2-3	NA	15	TGTGCCAGCAGCTTGAGCGGGATTAGCACAGATACGCAGTATTTT	CASSLSGISTDTQYF
NA	TRBV19	TRBJ1-1	NA	15	TGTGCCAGTAGTCTCCCCGCAGGGGTTGCCACTGAAGCTTTCTTT	CASSLPAGVATEAFF
NA	TRBV19	TRBJ2-6	once	16	TGTGCCAGTAGTATATCCCGGGTCCCTGGGGCCAACGTCCTGACTTTC	CASSISRVPGANVLTF
TRBD1	TRBV7-2	TRBJ1-1	NA	15	TGTGCCAGCAACCGGGACAGAGACATGAACACTGAAGCTTTCTTT	CASNRDRDMNTEAFF
NA	TRBV28	TRBJ2-3	once	15	TGTGCCAGCAGTTTAGGGGGTCAGAGCACAGATACGCAGTATTTT	CASSLGGQSTDTQYF
NA	TRBV5-4	TRBJ1-3	NA	14	TGTGCCAGCAGCTTAAAGGGTGGGGGAAACACCATATATTTT	CASSLKGGGNTIYF
NA	TRBV18	TRBJ1-5	NA	15	TGTGCCAGCTCACCAGGGGAGGGTAGCAATCAGCCCCAGCATTTT	CASSPGEGSNQPQHF
NA	TRBV5-1	TRBJ1-1	NA	15	TGCGCCAGCAGGGAGACGTCCTACCTTAACACTGAAGCTTTCTTT	CASRETSYLNTEAFF
NA	TRBV10-3	TRBJ1-2	NA	12	TGTGCCATCAGTGAGTCGGCCTTGGGGTACACCTTC	CAISESALGYTF
NA	TRBV27	TRBJ2-3	NA	17	TGTGCCAGCAGTTTAATCGGACACCACGCAGCTCCGGATACGCAGTATTTT	CASSLIGHHAAPDTQYF
NA	TRBV9	TRBJ1-2	once	15	TGTGCCAGCAGCGTAGGAATCGGCGGAACCTATGGCTACACCTTC	CASSVGIGGTYGYTF
NA	TRBV5-1	TRBJ2-5	NA	15	TGCGCCAGCAGCTTGAACCCCAGGGACCAAGAGACCCAGTACTTC	CASSLNPRDQETQYF
NA	TRBV19	TRBJ2-6	once	13	TGTGCCAGTAGTTACGGTCGGGCCAACGTCCTGACTTTC	CASSYGRANVLTF
TRBD1	TRBV4-1	TRBJ2-7	NA	16	TGCGCCAGCAGCCAAGGATTCCGGGACAGTTCTTCCGAGCAGTACTTC	CASSQGFRDSSSEQYF
NA	TRBV30	TRBJ1-2	medium-sized	16	TGTGCCTGGAGTGTTTTAAGGGGAAACTCATATGGGGGCTACACCTTC	CAWSVLRGNSYGGYTF
NA	TRBV27	TRBJ2-2	NA	15	TGTGCCAGCAGTTTTCAGGGTGGGAAGGCCGGGGAGCTGTTTTTT	CASSFQGGKAGELFF
NA	TRBV29-1	TRBJ2-6	NA	13	TGCAGCGTTTTTGTATCTGGGGCCAACGTCCTGACTTTC	CSVFVSGANVLTF
NA	TRBV5-4	TRBJ2-7	NA	13	TGTGCCAGCAGCTTGATGGGGAGCTACGAGCAGTACTTC	CASSLMGSYEQYF
NA	TRBV30	TRBJ2-3	NA	13	TGTGCCTGGAGAACGGGGTTCACAGATACGCAGTATTTT	CAWRTGFTDTQYF
TRBD1	TRBV27	TRBJ1-1	NA	16	TGTGCCAGCATGGGGGTAAGGGCAGGGGGCCCCTATGAAGCTTTCTTT	CASMGVRAGGPYEAFF
NA	TRBV21-1	TRBJ2-7	once	15	TGTGCCAGCAGTGACCGGACCAGACTGACCTACGAGCAGTACTTC	CASSDRTRLTYEQYF
NA	TRBV6-1	TRBJ1-1	NA	14	TGTGCCAGCAGTGCCGAGGGGAGGGAGACTGAAGCTTTCTTT	CASSAEGRETEAFF
NA	TRBV27	TRBJ2-5	few	14	TGTGCCAGCAGTTTGGCAGGGATATGGGAGACCCAGTACTTC	CASSLAGIWETQYF
TRBD1	TRBV28	TRBJ1-2	NA	14	TGTGCCAGCAGTCGGACAGGTGACTTCTATGGCTACACCTTC	CASSRTGDFYGYTF
TRBD2	TRBV5-1	TRBJ2-2	NA	17	TGCGCCAGCAGCTTGGTATTAGCGGGAGGAGGGACCGGGGAGCTGTTTTTT	CASSLVLAGGGTGELFF
NA	TRBV27	TRBJ1-5	few	14	TGTGCCAGCAGCCTCCGGGGGCGCAGACAGCCCCAGCATTTT	CASSLRGRRQPQHF
NA	TRBV28	TRBJ1-2	NA	13	TGTGCCACCTTTAACACCGGGACCTATGGCTACACCTTC	CATFNTGTYGYTF
NA	TRBV7-9	TRBJ1-2	NA	15	TGTGCCAGCAGCTTAGCAGGTTGGGCGGGGTATGGCTACACCTTC	CASSLAGWAGYGYTF
NA	TRBV10-3	TRBJ1-2	NA	13	TGTGCCATCAGTGAGCCGGGGAGGTATGGCTACACCTTC	CAISEPGRYGYTF
NA	TRBV4-1	TRBJ1-2	NA	14	TGCGCCAGCAGCCAACAAGCCTCTAACTATGGCTACACCTTC	CASSQQASNYGYTF
TRBD2	TRBV7-8	TRBJ2-2	few	16	TGTGCCAGCAGCTTAGTTAGCGGGAGGAAGTCCGGGGAGCTGTTTTTT	CASSLVSGRKSGELFF
NA	TRBV5-5	TRBJ1-4	NA	15	TGTGCCAGCAGCTTGGGATTAGGGTTTAGTGAAAAACTGTTTTTT	CASSLGLGFSEKLFF
TRBD1	TRBV14	TRBJ1-1	NA	14	TGTGCCAGCAGCCAAGTGACAGGGCGGACTGAAGCTTTCTTT	CASSQVTGRTEAFF
TRBD1	TRBV10-3	TRBJ2-7	NA	14	TGTGCCATCAGTGAGTCTCAGGGGGCGTACGAGCAGTACTTC	CAISESQGAYEQYF
NA	TRBV9	TRBJ1-1	NA	15	TGTGCCAGCAGCGGTGGGGGGCGATTAAACACTGAAGCTTTCTTT	CASSGGGRLNTEAFF
TRBD1	TRBV5-4	TRBJ2-1	NA	16	TGTGCCAGCAGCTTGGGCCCCCGGACAGGATTGGATGAGCAGTTCTTC	CASSLGPRTGLDEQFF